This passage covers 4 T cell receptor beta chains from one sample sequenced in a study of blood T cell repertoires in COVID-19. Here immunoSEQ multiplex PCR was the method, and the copy in TCRdb shows in-frame clones only, minus some. Of about 300,000 clones in the sample, approximately 86% were seen once. Material: peripheral blood. The receptors shown here come from a man between 70 and 80 years old with acute or convalescent COVID-19.

The rearrangement links TRBV9 to TRBJ2-5, with 8 bases lining up with TRBD1. The J segment lost 5 bases and the V segment lost 4 bases, leaving 10 bases of the junction unmatched. The CDR3 loop spans 15 amino acids. CDR1 SGDLS and CDR2 YYNGEE come from the germline V gene. CDR3: CASSSHGQGSETQYF. The CDR3, as DNA: TGTGCCAGCAGCTCGCACGGACAGGGATCTGAGACCCAGTACTTC.

The chain has TRBV9 and TRBJ1-2; tentative D call: TRBD1 (5 bases). Trimming shortened V by 1 base and J by 5 bases, and 15 bases separated the two germline ends. Germline V gene lookup returns CDR1 SGDLS and CDR2 YYNGEE. This CDR3 region has 15 residues. The chain's CDR3 is CASSVSPRQGYGYTF. CDR3 bases: TGTGCCAGCAGCGTAAGCCCCCGCCAGGGATATGGCTACACCTTC.

The chain links TRBV18 to TRBJ2-3; D not resolved. The CDR3 has 12 amino acids. CDR1 KGHSH and CDR2 LQKENI come from the germline V gene. Trimming removed 4 bases at V and 3 bases at J, with 5 bases between. As DNA, the CDR3 is TGTGCCAGCTCACTCCAGACAGATACGCAGTATTTT. Translated, it gives CASSLQTDTQYF. Drawing the rest from reference TRBV18 and TRBJ2-3, the complete variable domain is NAGVMQNPRHLVRRRGQEARLRCSPMKGHSHVYWYRQLPEEGLKFMVYLQKENIIDESGMPKERFSAEFPKEGPSILRIQQVVRGDSAAYFCASSLQTDTQYFGPGTRLTVL.

Concerning this clone itself: The same CDR3 can be traced to other DNA sequences in this sample. The chain couples TRBV7-2 to TRBJ2-5; TRBD1 might be the D (6 bases). CDR3 length: 13 amino acids. Germline lookup yields CDR1 SGHTA and CDR2 FQGNSA. Deletions cut 4 bases from V and 5 bases from J, with 11 bases between. The CDR3 sequence: CASSSQGPETQYF. In DNA form, the CDR3 reads TGTGCCAGCAGCTCACAGGGTCCGGAGACCCAGTACTTC.